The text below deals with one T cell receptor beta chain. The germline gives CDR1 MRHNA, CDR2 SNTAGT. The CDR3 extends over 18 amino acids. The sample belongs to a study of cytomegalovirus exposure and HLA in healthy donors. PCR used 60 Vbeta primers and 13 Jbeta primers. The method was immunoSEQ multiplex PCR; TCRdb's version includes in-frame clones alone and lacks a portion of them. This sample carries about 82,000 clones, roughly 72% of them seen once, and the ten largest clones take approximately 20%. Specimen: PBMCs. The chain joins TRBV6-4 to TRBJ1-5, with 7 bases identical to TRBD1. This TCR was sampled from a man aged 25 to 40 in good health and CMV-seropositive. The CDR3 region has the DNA TGTCTTAGCTTGGCCCGACAGGGTAAGGAAGTTGGCAATCAGCCCCAGCATTTT. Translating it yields CLSLARQGKEVGNQPQHF.